This TCR beta chain was profiled in a study of PD-1 blockade in classical Hodgkin lymphoma. On the study more broadly: A 3 mg/kg intravenous dose of nivolumab was received by patients every 2 weeks.

Noted time point: cycle 4 day 1 (C4D1), after around six weeks of nivolumab. Relapses following autologous stem cell transplantation were seen in all patients, with brentuximab vedotin exposure varying. Profiled with immunoSEQ multiplex PCR; TCRdb holds only in-frame clones, not every one. Here the sample spans around 57,000 clones, approximately 86% being singletons. Overall study findings and caveats: By C4D1, CD4+ diversity increased significantly, especially in complete responders. Excluded were patients who started nivolumab under 1 year after ASCT, a group that had lower diversity. TCR diversity at baseline was reported to be reduced in newly diagnosed patients relative to healthy donors.

CDR1 is LGHNA and CDR2 is YNFKEQ in the germline V gene. The CDR3 runs 14 residues. V was cut by 2 bases and J by 5 bases, with 9 bases left in between. Turning to this clone: Its cognate antigen is unknown.

The gene calls are TRBV4-2 and TRBJ2-2; D remains ambiguous. This material consisted of peripheral blood mononuclear cells (PBMCs), taken before the fourth cycle of nivolumab. This TCR came from a human donor with classical Hodgkin lymphoma. CDR3 region: CASSQFLVTGELFF. Here the CDR3 DNA reads TGTGCCAGCAGCCAATTCTTGGTGACCGGGGAGCTGTTTTTT.